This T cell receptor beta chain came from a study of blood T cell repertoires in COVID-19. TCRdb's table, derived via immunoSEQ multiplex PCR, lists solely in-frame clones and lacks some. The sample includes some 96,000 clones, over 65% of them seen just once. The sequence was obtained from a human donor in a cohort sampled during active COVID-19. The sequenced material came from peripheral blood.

CDR3 DNA sequence: TGTGCCAGCAGCTCGTACGGACAGGGGGCGGACTATGGCTACACCTTC. Amino acids: CASSSYGQGADYGYTF. The chain uses TRBV7-8 and TRBJ1-2; 11 bases fit TRBD1. Germline CDR1 is SGHVS and CDR2 is FQNEAQ. The CDR3 extends over 16 amino acids. Trimming took 4 bases from V and 3 from J; bases not matched to a gene: 7.